These 9 T cell receptor beta chains share one sample of origin, sequenced in a study of blood T cell repertoires in COVID-19. Profiled with immunoSEQ multiplex PCR; TCRdb holds only in-frame clones, not every one. The sample contains 150,000 to 190,000 clones, 76% of which appear only once. The sample consisted of peripheral blood. Source of these receptors: a woman aged 80 or over with acute or convalescent COVID-19.

Turning to this clone: This same CDR3 is encoded by further DNA sequences in the sample. The J gene is TRBJ1-1, the V gene TRBV5-1, with 9 bases that match TRBD1. CDR3 size: 18 residues. Trimming cost V 0 bases and J 0 bases; bases outside gene matches: 9. Germline lookup yields CDR1 SGHRS and CDR2 YFSETQ. CDR3 region: CASSLGGGQGLMNTEAFF. Here the CDR3 DNA reads TGCGCCAGCAGCTTGGGGGGGGGACAGGGACTCATGAACACTGAAGCTTTCTTT.

The J gene is TRBJ2-2, the V gene TRBV15; D ambiguous. CDR3 length: 13 residues. CDR1 is LNHNV and CDR2 is YYDKDF in the germline V gene (reference sequence). The V end lost 3 bases, the J end lost 1 base, and 3 bases lay between the germline ends. CDR3 residues: CATSSGNTGELFF. CDR3 DNA: TGTGCCACCAGCAGCGGGAACACCGGGGAGCTGTTTTTT.

V is TRBV3-1 (or the pseudogene TRBV3-2) and J is TRBJ1-1; 7 nucleotides agree with TRBD1. The CDR3 length is 14 residues. V was pared by 5 bases and J by 9 bases, with 12 bases of the junction left unmatched. Germline V CDR1 and CDR2: LGHDT, YNNKEL (reference sequence). The CDR3 region is CASSDRGGRTKAFF. The DNA for the CDR3 is TGTGCCAGCAGCGACAGAGGGGGCAGAACTAAAGCTTTCTTT.

This chain uses TRBV6-5 with TRBJ2-5; 9 nucleotides agree with TRBD1. This CDR3 contains 14 residues. Germline V gives CDR1 MNHEY, CDR2 SVGAGI. With 6 bases clipped from V and 3 bases from J, the junction kept 5 bases outside the gene matches. CDR3 amino acids: CASRHGTGKETQYF. The DNA of the CDR3 is TGTGCCAGCAGGCACGGGACAGGGAAAGAGACCCAGTACTTC.

The CDR3 sequence is CASSPTGAGNTEAFF. The CDR3 region has the DNA TGCGCCAGCAGCCCGACAGGGGCAGGGAACACTGAAGCTTTCTTT. The chain employs TRBV10-1 and TRBJ1-1; TRBD1 aligns across 8 bases. Germline CDR1 WNHNN, CDR2 SYGVQD (reference sequence). J lost 1 base, V lost 6 bases, and 7 bases had no gene match. This CDR3 contains 15 residues.

This clone qualifies as medium-sized. V is TRBV10-3 and J is TRBJ2-3, with 15 nucleotides matching TRBD2. Germline V gives CDR1 ENHRY, CDR2 SYGVKD. The CDR3 covers 14 residues. V trimming: 3 bases; J trimming: 15 bases; junction bases outside the gene matches: 7. The DNA of the CDR3 is TGTGCCATCAGTGATGGACTAGCGGGGGGGTCAGGTTATTTT. Protein product: CAISDGLAGGSGYF.

The J gene is TRBJ1-2, the V gene TRBV29-1; no clear D gene. The CDR3 covers 13 residues. Trimming removed 1 base at V and 7 bases at J, with 13 bases between. Germline CDR1 and CDR2: SQVTM and ANQGSEA. The CDR3 region has the DNA TGCAGCGTTGAAGTGCCGGGCAGCGGTGGCTACACCTTC. Protein sequence: CSVEVPGSGGYTF. Full variable domain (missing parts from reference TRBV29-1 and TRBJ1-2): SAVISQKPSRDICQRGTSLTIQCQVDSQVTMMFWYRQQPGQSLTLIATANQGSEATYESGFVIDKFPISRPNLTFSTLTVSNMSPEDSSIYLCSVEVPGSGGYTFGSGTRLTVV.

This rearrangement joins TRBV5-8 to TRBJ1-2; TRBD1 is a possible D gene (6 bases). The CDR3 runs 13 residues. V lost 2 bases and J 7 bases, leaving 12 bases between the germline ends. Germline CDR1 is SGHTS and CDR2 is YDEGEE. The CDR3: CASSFNRDVGYTF. For the CDR3, the DNA is TGTGCCAGCAGCTTCAACAGGGATGTTGGCTACACCTTC.

CDR3 coding DNA: TGTGCCAGCTCTCCCGGGACTAACAATGAGCAGTTCTTC. Translated: CASSPGTNNEQFF. V usage is TRBV18 and J usage is TRBJ2-1, with 7 bases aligning to TRBD2. In germline, CDR1 is KGHSH, CDR2 LQKENI. V gave up 6 bases and J gave up 5 bases; unmatched junction bases: 4. This CDR3 is built from 13 residues.